This T cell receptor beta chain originates from a study of blood T cell repertoires in COVID-19. Study in general: Italy, Spain and the United States were the sources of the convalescent and acute COVID-19 samples. In each case, the material was cDNA or gDNA derived from T cells, B-cell-depleted T cells, or PBMCs.

The assay was immunoSEQ multiplex PCR, and TCRdb's table has in-frame clones only and misses some. This sample has approximately 210,000 clones, with about 92% found just once. V lost 0 bases to trimming and J lost 4 bases; unmatched junction nucleotides: 5. Germline V gene sequence: CDR1 SGHRS, CDR2 YFSETQ. This CDR3 comprises 15 residues. V usage is TRBV5-1 and J usage is TRBJ2-3; 7 nucleotides match TRBD1. The sample taken for sequencing was peripheral blood. The source is a man aged 25-45 years with acute or convalescent COVID-19. Here the CDR3 reads CASSLGQGNADTQYF. CDR3 DNA: TGCGCCAGCAGCTTGGGACAGGGAAACGCAGATACGCAGTATTTT.